One sample yielded the 15 T cell receptor beta chains listed below, sequenced in a study of T cell responses to AZD1222 COVID-19 vaccine. The assay was immunoSEQ multiplex PCR, and TCRdb's table has in-frame clones only and misses some. Found here are around 150,000 clones, roughly 92% of them singletons; the top ten hold 3% to 4.5%. The specimen comprised peripheral blood, sampled 28 days after the second AZD1222 dose. The receptors stem from an adult who received the AZD1222 COVID-19 vaccine.

The chain carries TRBV7-2 and TRBJ1-5; perhaps TRBD1 as D (5 bases). V lost 3 bases and J 2 bases, leaving 11 bases between the germline ends. CDR1 is SGHTA and CDR2 is FQGNSA in the germline V gene. This CDR3 region has 15 residues. CDR3 protein: CASSLGPGGNQPQHF. As DNA, the CDR3 is TGTGCCAGCAGCTTGGGGCCCGGGGGCAATCAGCCCCAGCATTTT.

The V gene is TRBV30, the J gene TRBJ1-6; 7 bases agree with TRBD1. Losses at the gene ends were 4 bases for V and 7 bases for J; bases not matched to a gene: 4. CDR3 length: 13 residues. Germline V gene sequence: CDR1 GTSNPN, CDR2 SVGIG (reference sequence). As DNA, the CDR3 is TGTGCCTGGATAGACAGGGACAATTCACCCCTCCACTTT. This codes for CAWIDRDNSPLHF.

This clone was found a few times. The chain couples TRBV2 to TRBJ2-2; 8 positions agree with TRBD1. The CDR3 contains 14 residues. In germline, CDR1 is SNHLY, CDR2 FYNNEI. V was clipped by 6 bases and J by 4 bases; unmatched bases: 4. The CDR3: CASRGQATTGELFF. The CDR3 DNA reads TGTGCCAGCAGGGGACAGGCGACCACCGGGGAGCTGTTTTTT.

The V call is TRBV28, the J call TRBJ1-1; 7 bases fit TRBD1. V gave up 5 bases and J gave up 3 bases; unmatched junction bases: 6. Germline-derived CDR1 and CDR2 are MDHEN and SYDVKM. This CDR3 spans 14 amino acids. The CDR3 DNA sequence: TGTGCCAGCAGTACAGGGGTTCTTGACACTGAAGCTTTCTTT. Translation gives CASSTGVLDTEAFF.

The chain uses TRBV7-9 and TRBJ1-3; 9 nucleotides line up with TRBD1. The CDR3 is 14 amino acids. Trimming cost V 6 bases and J 4 bases; bases outside gene matches: 4. The germline V gene has CDR1 SEHNR and CDR2 FQNEAQ (reference sequence). This CDR3 reads CASRPGTGGNTIYF. CDR3 sequence (DNA): TGTGCCAGCAGACCCGGGACAGGGGGAAACACCATATATTTT.

Turning to this clone: At one end the junction does not follow the germline gene, possibly because of a read error. For the CDR3, the DNA is TGTGCCAGCAACGCTCGGCTGGCCTACGATGAGCAGTTCTTC. Translation: CASNARLAYDEQFF. V and J are TRBV2 and TRBJ2-1; no reliable D call. Per germline, CDR1 SNHLY and CDR2 FYNNEI. CDR3 length: 14 amino acids.

The table lists this clone with a count of one. The chain carries TRBV19 and TRBJ1-4, with D unresolved. Germline CDR1 reads LNHDA; CDR2 reads SQIVND (reference sequence). Trimming took 3 bases from V and 5 from J, leaving 13 bases between them. CDR3 length equals 15 residues. CDR3 nucleotides: TGTGCCAGTAGTATCGCCCGAACTATAAATGAAAAACTGTTTTTT. It codes for CASSIARTINEKLFF.

This clone was observed a handful of times. This chain connects TRBV5-1 to TRBJ2-7; D gene ambiguous. The CDR3 spans 11 residues. The V and J ends lost 1 base and 4 bases respectively, with 3 bases between them. Germline V gives CDR1 SGHRS, CDR2 YFSETQ. DNA of the CDR3: TGCGCCAGCAGCTTGAATTACGAGCAGTACTTC. Translating gives CASSLNYEQYF.

The J gene is TRBJ1-5, the V gene TRBV28; D unresolved. V lost 2 bases, J lost 6 bases, and 11 bases lay in between. Germline assignment: CDR1 MDHEN and CDR2 SYDVKM. The CDR3 loop spans 14 amino acids. The CDR3 bases are TGTGCCAGCAGTTTACAGCGCGGGGTTCAGCCCCAGCATTTT. It specifies CASSLQRGVQPQHF.

The V call is TRBV6-5, the J call TRBJ1-6, with 7 bases identical to TRBD1. Germline V lookup: CDR1 MNHEY, CDR2 SVGAGI. The CDR3 spans 16 residues. Germline trimming cut 4 bases from V and 5 bases from J; bases unmatched to any gene: 8. The CDR3 loop reads CASSFRQGGDNSPLHF. Here the CDR3 DNA reads TGTGCCAGCAGTTTCAGACAGGGCGGGGATAATTCACCCCTCCACTTT.

This sequence joins TRBV20-1 and TRBJ1-4; D not resolved. Deletions cut 0 bases from V and 10 bases from J, with 6 bases between. The germline CDR1 and CDR2 sequences are DFQATT and SNEGSKA (reference sequence). The CDR3 has 11 residues. This CDR3 is CSARDRGKLFF. CDR3 in DNA: TGCAGTGCTAGAGATCGCGGAAAACTGTTTTTT.

The CDR3 is CASSYLRSGNTIYF. The CDR3 region has the DNA TGTGCCAGCTCTTACCTTCGGAGTGGAAACACCATATATTTT. V is TRBV19 and J is TRBJ1-3; D not resolved. The V end was cut by 9 bases, the J end by 3 bases, with 15 bases between. The CDR3 is made up of 14 amino acids. Germline V gene data show CDR1 as LNHDA and CDR2 as SQIVND (reference sequence).

The rearrangement joins TRBV5-6 to TRBJ2-7; 9 bases are shared with TRBD1. This CDR3 has 15 residues. Losses at the gene ends were 4 bases for V and 0 bases for J; bases not matched to a gene: 5. CDR1 and CDR2 from the germline V gene are SGHDT and YYEEEE. The CDR3 is CASSTGQGFSYEQYF. CDR3 coding DNA: TGTGCCAGCAGCACGGGACAGGGTTTCTCCTACGAGCAGTACTTC.

The rearrangement links TRBV24-1 to TRBJ2-1; D not resolved. Germline CDR1 is KGHDR and CDR2 is SFDVKD. The V end was cut by 7 bases, the J end by 5 bases, with 5 bases between. CDR3 length: 11 residues. This CDR3 reads CATRQNNEQFF. CDR3 bases: TGTGCCACCAGACAGAACAATGAGCAGTTCTTC.

The chain has TRBV13 and TRBJ2-4; 14 bases are shared with TRBD2. The CDR3 has 15 residues. The V and J ends lost 8 bases and 6 bases, in that order; junction bases with no gene match: 6. Germline-derived CDR1 and CDR2 are PRHDT and FYEKMQ (reference sequence). CDR3 in amino acids: CASGTSGSSVNIQYF. In DNA form, the CDR3 reads TGTGCCAGCGGGACTAGCGGGAGCAGCGTAAACATTCAGTACTTC.